Listed below are T cell receptor beta chains from one sample, sequenced in a study of CD8 T cells in Susac syndrome. TCRdb ran MiXCR on the immunoSEQ multiplex PCR reads and lists one entry per CDR3 protein. This sample carries hundreds of thousands of distinct CDR3 sequences, roughly 85% of them seen once, and the ten largest clones take approximately 0.2%. The specimen sequenced was CD8+ T cells from PBMCs. All receptors come from a human donor with multiple sclerosis. Both conserved end residues are part of each CDR3.

V	CDR3
TRBV7-9	CASSNSRQSNQPQHF
TRBV29-1	CSVDLLQREMTDTQYF
TRBV4-3	CASSQDLGDRTYEQYF
TRBV28	CASSLYRVEAFF
TRBV24-1	CATSEFVGSDTGELFF
TRBV4-3	CASSLRTGTGVNTEAFF
TRBV5-1	CASSQWVLDEQYF
TRBV14	CASSQDYLGGYDEQFF
TRBV24-1	CATPWEPHQGYNEQFF
TRBV30	CAWGPQGNTIYF
TRBV6-1	CASRDSLNTEAFF
TRBV19	CASSIDHMNTEAFF
TRBV19	CASRNRDWSSYNEQFF
TRBV27	CASSLRPITRGLAGVELFF
TRBV2	CASSEHRQGMNTEAFF
TRBV19	CASRFSGSSYNEQFF
TRBV7-4	CASSQRGGSHGYTF
TRBV20-1	CSAGSGRDSYEQYF
TRBV7-2	CASTSRTSLNTGELFF
TRBV5-1	CASTKEGITEAFF
TRBV7-9	CASSLGAPFF
TRBV11-3	CASSLGYGSNYNEQFF
TRBV11-2	CASSLGGTGLMNTEAFF
TRBV27	CASSLSIFGTRNYGYTF
TRBV3-1	CASSDRDRVRDTQYF
TRBV5-6	CASSGGSAQYF
TRBV12-3/TRBV12-4	CASSPTGAGQPQHF
TRBV7-6	CASSVPGTRYNEQFF
TRBV12-3/TRBV12-4	CASSISDRPEAFF
TRBV11-2	CASRDDPSYEQYF
TRBV7-6	CASGPLMGYEQYF
TRBV4-3	CASSQDRTGTEAFF
TRBV15	CATSSLLAEPADTQYF
TRBV5-6	CASSRYHSNQPQHF
TRBV30	CAWSDGSSTDTQYF
TRBV6-1	CASSPVTGQETQYF
TRBV7-6	CASTEHGGTDTQYF
TRBV14	CASSPGWGGYEQYF
TRBV12-3/TRBV12-4	CASSVRWINEKLFF
TRBV7-9	CASSLAQGRFYEQYF
TRBV28	CASSPASSSYNEQFF
TRBV27	CASSFLGQGVEKLFF
TRBV30	CAWSTGQGLHEQYF
TRBV24-1	CATSEPLTGYTGELFF
TRBV2	CASIISGNTGELFF
TRBV27	CASSLGVWNEQFF
TRBV4-1	CASGADRVPYGYTF
TRBV13	CASSFPGGGSYEQYF
TRBV4-3	CASSQDEGLAGLEQFF
TRBV29-1	CSGWGQGGEQYF